This T cell receptor beta chain was profiled in a study of identifying expanded T cells in peripheral blood. Study observations and caveats: Across healthy donors, higher total template counts meant significantly greater roughly 2-week count variance. Technical replicates showed roughly 1.2 changed clones; two weeks 15 to 20; four weeks 19.

Germline-derived CDR1 and CDR2 are SGHRS and YFSETQ. CDR3 length: 14 residues. The V gene end was trimmed by 0 bases and the J gene end by 7 bases; junction bases not matched to a gene: 4. Collection occurred without any documented infections or immune events in donors. Assay: immunoSEQ multiplex PCR; the TCRdb copy retains only in-frame clones and omits some. The profile covers about 80,000 clones, with 80% to 85% appearing a single time and roughly 21% taken by the ten largest. A word on this clone: What it binds is unknown.

The sample comprised blood. The J gene is TRBJ2-1, the V gene TRBV5-1, with 7 bases lining up with TRBD1. This TCR was sampled from a person between 18 and 75 years old in good health. The CDR3: CASSLVGQTNEQFF. In DNA form, the CDR3 reads TGCGCCAGCAGCTTGGTGGGACAGACAAATGAGCAGTTCTTC.